Listed here are 21 T cell receptor beta chains from one sample, sequenced in a study of blood T cell repertoires in COVID-19. Sequenced by immunoSEQ multiplex PCR; TCRdb stores in-frame clones only, minus some. The table records over 150,000 clones, approximately 84% of them present only once. Sequencing was performed on peripheral blood. The receptors originated from a man aged 18 to 30 with active or convalescent COVID-19.

V is TRBV19 and J is TRBJ2-4; TRBD1 aligns across 8 bases. The germline CDR1 and CDR2 sequences are LNHDA and SQIVND (reference sequence). V dropped 3 bases and J dropped 0; count of bases not matched to a gene: 10. The CDR3 contains 18 residues. CDR3 coding DNA: TGTGCCAGTAGTATCCGGGACAGGAGTCTTTTAGCCAAAAACATTCAGTACTTC. It is translated as CASSIRDRSLLAKNIQYF.

CDR3 sequence: CASSGSEDTGELFF. CDR3 in DNA: TGTGCCAGCAGTGGTTCAGAAGACACCGGGGAGCTGTTTTTT. The chain has TRBV25-1 and TRBJ2-2; D not certain. The CDR3 runs 14 residues. Trimming left V 4 bases short and J 3 bases short, with 9 bases between. Per germline, CDR1 MGHDK and CDR2 SYGVNS.

This chain uses TRBV7-2 with TRBJ2-1, with 9 positions matching TRBD2. Germline V lookup: CDR1 SGHTA, CDR2 FQGNSA. Trimming cost V 5 bases and J 8 bases; bases outside gene matches: 10. This CDR3 is built from 15 residues. The CDR3 here is CASSAALAGKDEQFF. CDR3 in DNA: TGTGCCAGCAGCGCTGCCCTAGCGGGAAAGGATGAGCAGTTCTTC.

The CDR3, as DNA: TGTGCCAGCAGCCGGACTAGCGGGACCACCGGGGAGCTGTTTTTT. Translated, it gives CASSRTSGTTGELFF. The V call is TRBV7-9, the J call TRBJ2-2; 12 bases map to TRBD2. The CDR3 totals 15 residues. Per the germline V gene, CDR1 is SEHNR and CDR2 is FQNEAQ (reference sequence). The ends lost 5 bases at V and 4 bases at J; junction bases unmatched: 2.

This chain joins TRBV7-2 and TRBJ2-7; 8 nucleotides align to TRBD1. Germline V gene data show CDR1 as SGHTA and CDR2 as FQGNSA. The V gene end was trimmed by 5 bases and the J gene end by 3 bases; junction bases not matched to a gene: 3. There are 13 residues in the CDR3. The CDR3 nucleotides are TGTGCCAGCAGCGTTGGACAGGGCTACGAGCAGTACTTC. This encodes CASSVGQGYEQYF.

This clone was recorded a few times. The same CDR3 can be traced to other DNA sequences in this sample. The chain is built from TRBV18 and TRBJ2-7; maybe TRBD1 (6 bases). V was cut by 3 bases and J by 3 bases, with 12 bases left in between. The CDR3 consists of 14 residues. Germline V CDR1 and CDR2: KGHSH, LQKENI. This CDR3 is CASSPRDTDYEQYF. In DNA form, the CDR3 reads TGTGCCAGCTCACCTAGGGACACAGACTACGAGCAGTACTTC.

Points on this clone: Other DNA sequences from this sample encode an identical CDR3 as well. V gene TRBV7-2 combines with J gene TRBJ2-3; TRBD2 might be the D (6 bases). This CDR3 is built from 15 residues. Germline CDR1 is SGHTA and CDR2 is FQGNSA. Trimming left V 1 base short and J 2 bases short, with 10 bases between. The CDR3 coding sequence is TGTGCCAGCAGCTTAGTTGCGGGGCCCACAGATACGCAGTATTTT. Translating it yields CASSLVAGPTDTQYF.

This clone has a handful of counts. The chain has TRBV7-9 and TRBJ1-5; possible D gene TRBD1, 5 bases. The CDR3 is 16 amino acids. From germline, CDR1 is SEHNR and CDR2 FQNEAQ (reference sequence). V dropped 8 bases and J dropped 0 bases, with 17 bases sitting between them. The CDR3 protein is CASGRGGEDSNQPQHF. The CDR3 DNA reads TGTGCCAGCGGACGAGGAGGGGAGGATAGCAATCAGCCCCAGCATTTT. The variable domain in full, with the rest retrieved from reference TRBV7-9 and TRBJ1-5, is DTGVSQNPRHKITKRGQNVTFRCDPISEHNRLYWYRQTLGQGPEFLTYFQNEAQLEKSRLLSDRFSAERPKGSFSTLEIQRTEQGDSAMYLCASGRGGEDSNQPQHFGDGTRLSIL.

This rearrangement joins TRBV28 to TRBJ1-6; a possible D gene is TRBD1 (5 bases). Trimming stripped 2 bases from V and 5 bases from J, with 13 bases between. The CDR3 covers 16 residues. The germline CDR1 and CDR2 sequences are MDHEN and SYDVKM. The CDR3 DNA follows: TGTGCCAGCAGTTTAAATCTACAGGTCGATAATTCACCCCTCCACTTT. It is translated as CASSLNLQVDNSPLHF.

The rearrangement uses TRBV2 and TRBJ1-4, with D unclear. Germline V lookup: CDR1 SNHLY, CDR2 FYNNEI. The CDR3 sequence is 17 residues long. The ends were cut back, 3 bases at V and 4 bases at J, with 18 bases in the middle. The CDR3 DNA reads TGTGCCAGCAGTGACGGGTATGGAGGAGGGATTAATGAAAAACTGTTTTTT. Protein product: CASSDGYGGGINEKLFF. Complete variable domain (other parts from reference TRBV2 and TRBJ1-4): EPEVTQTPSHQVTQMGQEVILRCVPISNHLYFYWYRQILGQKVEFLVSFYNNEISEKSEIFDDQFSVERPDGSNFTLKIRSTKLEDSAMYFCASSDGYGGGINEKLFFGSGTQLSVL.

The chain carries TRBV11-2 and TRBJ2-5, with 11 bases aligning to TRBD2. The CDR3 is 17 residues long. V was clipped by 1 base and J by 4 bases; unmatched bases: 8. From germline, CDR1 is SGHAT and CDR2 FQNNGV. The CDR3 is CASSLGLAGWSGETQYF. The DNA for the CDR3 is TGTGCCAGCAGCTTAGGACTAGCGGGGTGGTCGGGAGAGACCCAGTACTTC.

The CDR3 here is CASSDVSGVLTNEKLFF. CDR3 nucleotide sequence: TGTGCCAGCAGTGACGTTTCCGGGGTGCTGACTAATGAAAAACTGTTTTTT. The V gene is TRBV2, the J gene TRBJ1-4; D gene uncertain. V lost 3 bases and J 2 bases, leaving 16 bases between the germline ends. Germline CDR1 and CDR2: SNHLY and FYNNEI. The length of the CDR3 is 17 residues.

The chain carries TRBV6-5 and TRBJ1-3; TRBD1 might be the D (5 bases). CDR3 size: 16 residues. The V and J ends lost 0 bases and 0 bases respectively, with 9 bases between them. CDR1 MNHEY and CDR2 SVGAGI come from the germline V gene. CDR3 loop: CASSYSGTSSGNTIYF. CDR3 sequence (DNA): TGTGCCAGCAGTTACTCGGGGACTAGCTCTGGAAACACCATATATTTT.

Worth noting for this clone: The same CDR3 is also encoded by other DNA sequences in this sample. The chain has TRBV7-3 and TRBJ2-5, with TRBD2 matching 15 bases. Germline values: CDR1 SGHTA, CDR2 FQGTGA. V lost 5 bases, J lost 4 bases, and 2 bases stayed unmatched. This CDR3 spans 15 amino acids. The CDR3, as DNA: TGTGCCAGCAGCGAGGGACTAGCGGGAGGAGAGACCCAGTACTTC. Encoded protein: CASSEGLAGGETQYF.

V and J are TRBV15 and TRBJ1-4; TRBD1 matches at 7 bases. The CDR3 runs to 15 residues. V lost 2 bases, J lost 3 bases, and 3 bases stayed unmatched. Germline loops: CDR1 LNHNV, CDR2 YYDKDF (reference sequence). The DNA for the CDR3 is TGTGCCACCAGCAGAACAGGGGCGGCTAATGAAAAACTGTTTTTT. It codes for CATSRTGAANEKLFF.

The chain combines TRBV5-1 with TRBJ1-4, with D unresolved. The CDR3 has 15 amino acids. The germline gives CDR1 SGHRS, CDR2 YFSETQ. Trimming took 7 bases from V and 5 from J, leaving 18 bases between them. The CDR3 is CASSLEGGWNEKLFF. The DNA for the CDR3 is TGCGCCAGCTCCTTGGAGGGAGGGTGGAATGAAAAACTGTTTTTT.

The gene calls are TRBV23-1 and TRBJ2-2, with 10 bases lining up with TRBD2. TRBV23-1 is marked as an open reading frame, function uncertain. V lost 2 bases to trimming and J lost 1 base; unmatched junction nucleotides: 4. This CDR3 has 17 amino acids. CDR3 protein: CASSQLIAGGNTGELFF. The CDR3 nucleotides are TGCGCCAGCAGTCAACTAATAGCGGGAGGGAACACCGGGGAGCTGTTTTTT.

V gene TRBV11-2 combines with J gene TRBJ1-3; possibly TRBD1 for D (5 bases). This CDR3 spans 14 amino acids. Trimming took 5 bases from V and 3 from J, leaving 11 bases between them. Germline lookup yields CDR1 SGHAT and CDR2 FQNNGV. CDR3 amino acids: CASSPPGLGNTIYF. The CDR3 region has the DNA TGTGCCAGCAGCCCTCCAGGGCTTGGAAACACCATATATTTT.

This chain connects TRBV19 to TRBJ1-2, with TRBD1 as a possible D gene (6 bases). Trimming removed 0 bases at V and 8 bases at J, with 13 bases between. The CDR3 covers 14 residues. Germline lookup yields CDR1 LNHDA and CDR2 SQIVND (reference sequence). CDR3 amino acids: CASSIDYRDKGYTF. Here the CDR3 DNA reads TGTGCCAGTAGTATAGACTACCGGGACAAAGGCTACACCTTC.

The genes are TRBV5-1 and TRBJ2-1; D is perhaps TRBD2 (6 bases). Looked up from germline, CDR1 is SGHRS and CDR2 is YFSETQ. The CDR3 runs 19 residues. Trimming took 0 bases from V and 2 from J, leaving 21 bases between them. The CDR3 nucleotides are TGCGCCAGCAGCTTGGCCATCAACCGCGGGGCGCTTACCTACAATGAGCAGTTCTTC. Translation gives CASSLAINRGALTYNEQFF.

The rearrangement joins TRBV4-2 to TRBJ2-5; TRBD2 matches 7 bases. The CDR3 extends over 16 amino acids. Trimming at V came to 2 bases and at J to 4 bases, leaving 10 bases not matched to a gene. The germline gives CDR1 LGHNA, CDR2 YNFKEQ. DNA of the CDR3: TGTGCCAGCAGCCAAAAGGACCAAGCGGGGTCAGAGACCCAGTACTTC. Its protein is CASSQKDQAGSETQYF.